The table lists the clone carrying this TCR beta chain with a few counts. Its antigen is unknown. A read error may be the cause here, since a much bigger clone is one base away. The CDR3 is 16 residues long. CDR1 and CDR2 from the germline V gene are SGHNT and YENEEA. The sample originates from a study of T cells in Graves' hyperthyroidism and ophthalmopathy. The source material, RNA transcripts, was used to amplify TCR beta CDR3 regions. First-round RT-PCR of the TCR CDR3 relied on the HTBI primer set. Each CDR3 protein gets one entry after TCRdb re-called the multiplex PCR reads with MiXCR. This repertoire shows hundreds of thousands of distinct CDR3 sequences, approximately 24% found once; its top ten account for about 11%. Each person with ophthalmopathy scored at least 3 on the Clinical Activity Score, reached NOSPECS grade 4 or higher, and had been ill under 3 months. Together with thyroid ultrasound, orbital computed tomography, serum thyroxine and TRAb, clinical symptoms were used for diagnoses.

Broader study findings: Blood shared most expanded thyroid clonotypes above 0.001.

This clonotype was sampled from a woman aged 25 to 45 with Graves' ophthalmopathy. What was sequenced was blood. The V call is TRBV11-3, the J call TRBJ1-1; weak D call: TRBD1 (5 bases). The CDR3 bases are TGTGCCAGCAGCTTAGTAGGCGGGGGGTGGACCACTGAAGCTTGCTTT. Its translation: CASSLVGGGWTTEACF. The full variable domain, its missing parts supplied by reference TRBV11-3 and TRBJ1-1, is EAGVVQSPRYKIIEKKQPVAFWCNPISGHNTLYWYLQNLGQGPELLIRYENEEAVDDSQLPKDRFSAERLKGVDSTLKIQPAELGDSAVYLCASSLVGGGWTTEACFGQGTRLTVV.